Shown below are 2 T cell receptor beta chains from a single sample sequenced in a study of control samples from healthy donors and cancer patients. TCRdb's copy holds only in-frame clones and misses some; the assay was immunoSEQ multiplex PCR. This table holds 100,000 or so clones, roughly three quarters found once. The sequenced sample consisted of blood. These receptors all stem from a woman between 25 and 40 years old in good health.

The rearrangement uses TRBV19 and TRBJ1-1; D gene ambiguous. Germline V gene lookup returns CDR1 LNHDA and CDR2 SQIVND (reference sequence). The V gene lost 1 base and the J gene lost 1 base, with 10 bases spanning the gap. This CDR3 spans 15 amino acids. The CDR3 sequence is CASSIGNGPNTEAFF. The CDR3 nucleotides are TGTGCCAGTAGTATAGGTAATGGGCCGAACACTGAAGCTTTCTTT.

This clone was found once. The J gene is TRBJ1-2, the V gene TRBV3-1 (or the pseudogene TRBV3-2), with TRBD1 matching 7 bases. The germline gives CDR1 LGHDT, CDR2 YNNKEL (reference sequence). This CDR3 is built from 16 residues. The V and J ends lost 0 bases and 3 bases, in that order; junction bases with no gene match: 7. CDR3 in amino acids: CASSQDFRTGYYGYTF. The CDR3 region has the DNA TGTGCCAGCAGCCAAGATTTCCGGACAGGCTACTATGGCTACACCTTC.